A selection of T cell receptor beta chains follows, all from one sample in a study of Ad26.COV2.S vaccination and SARS-CoV-2 variants. Only in-frame clones appear in the TCRdb table, and some are missing; sequencing was by immunoSEQ multiplex PCR. This sample has 300,000 to 500,000 clones; about 88% occur once, and the top ten carry approximately 3.7%. This sample comprised peripheral blood, obtained in a trial of Ad26.COV2.S vaccine versus placebo. The receptors were gathered from a person aged 18 to 59 who received the Ad26.COV2.S COVID-19 vaccine or a placebo. CDR3s include the opening cysteine and the closing phenylalanine or tryptophan. Fields, in order: CDR3 protein, CDR3 DNA, D gene, J gene, clone size, V gene. A D gene is named only where the DNA matches it firmly. Not every row has a clone size; where given, it reads once, few, many or a size class.

cdr3_aa: CASSQSTRSNEQFF
cdr3_nt: TGTGCCAGCAGCCAAAGTACCAGGTCCAATGAGCAGTTCTTC
d_call: -
j_call: TRBJ2-1
clone_size: -
v_call: TRBV3-1/TRBV3-2

cdr3_aa: CASSQGHRVSGYGYTF
cdr3_nt: TGTGCCAGCAGCCAAGGGCATCGAGTGAGCGGGTATGGCTACACCTTC
d_call: -
j_call: TRBJ1-2
clone_size: -
v_call: TRBV3-1/TRBV3-2

cdr3_aa: CASSWEDSYGYTF
cdr3_nt: TGTGCCAGCAGTTGGGAGGACAGCTATGGCTACACCTTC
d_call: -
j_call: TRBJ1-2
clone_size: -
v_call: TRBV4-2

cdr3_aa: CAWDPGALTEQYF
cdr3_nt: TGTGCCTGGGACCCGGGTGCCCTAACGGAGCAGTACTTC
d_call: -
j_call: TRBJ2-7
clone_size: -
v_call: TRBV30

cdr3_aa: CASSPEGGSSRRGYTF
cdr3_nt: TGTGCCAGCAGCCCGGAGGGGGGAAGCAGCCGACGTGGCTACACCTTC
d_call: -
j_call: TRBJ1-2
clone_size: -
v_call: TRBV5-4

cdr3_aa: CASSEAAGPYEQYF
cdr3_nt: TGCGCCAGCAGTGAGGCGGCGGGTCCATACGAGCAGTACTTC
d_call: -
j_call: TRBJ2-7
clone_size: -
v_call: TRBV10-1

cdr3_aa: CASSKGATNEKLFF
cdr3_nt: TGTGCCAGCAGCAAGGGGGCAACTAATGAAAAACTGTTTTTT
d_call: -
j_call: TRBJ1-4
clone_size: -
v_call: TRBV7-9

cdr3_aa: CASNLAGSNQPQHF
cdr3_nt: TGTGCCAGCAATCTAGCCGGTAGCAATCAGCCCCAGCATTTT
d_call: -
j_call: TRBJ1-5
clone_size: few
v_call: TRBV2

cdr3_aa: CASSQQTSLPYGYTF
cdr3_nt: TGTGCCAGCAGCCAACAAACCTCCTTACCCTATGGCTACACCTTC
d_call: -
j_call: TRBJ1-2
clone_size: -
v_call: TRBV3-1/TRBV3-2

cdr3_aa: CASSPNSRRDRGPNTEAFF
cdr3_nt: TGCGCCAGCAGTCCGAACTCTAGGCGGGACAGGGGACCGAACACTGAAGCTTTCTTT
d_call: TRBD1
j_call: TRBJ1-1
clone_size: -
v_call: TRBV4-3

cdr3_aa: CASSPGGLTLYNSPLHF
cdr3_nt: TGTGCCAGCAGTCCCGGGGGACTAACCTTATATAATTCACCCCTCCACTTT
d_call: -
j_call: TRBJ1-6
clone_size: -
v_call: TRBV27

cdr3_aa: CAIRDPGEFGTQYF
cdr3_nt: TGTGCCATCCGGGACCCTGGTGAATTTGGTACGCAGTATTTT
d_call: -
j_call: TRBJ2-3
clone_size: -
v_call: TRBV19

cdr3_aa: CASSFEGETQYF
cdr3_nt: TGTGCCAGCAGCTTCGAGGGCGAGACCCAGTACTTC
d_call: -
j_call: TRBJ2-5
clone_size: -
v_call: TRBV7-2

cdr3_aa: CASSKLLSRQGSNYGYTF
cdr3_nt: TGTGCCAGCAGTAAACTCTTATCGCGCCAGGGGTCTAACTATGGCTACACCTTC
d_call: -
j_call: TRBJ1-2
clone_size: -
v_call: TRBV6-2/TRBV6-3

cdr3_aa: CASSLAGSSSGGARSYNEQFF
cdr3_nt: TGCGCCAGCAGCTTGGCCGGATCCTCTAGCGGGGGGGCTCGGTCTTACAATGAGCAGTTCTTC
d_call: TRBD2
j_call: TRBJ2-1
clone_size: -
v_call: TRBV5-1

cdr3_aa: CASGQQNTEAFF
cdr3_nt: TGTGCCTCGGGACAACAGAACACTGAAGCTTTCTTT
d_call: -
j_call: TRBJ1-1
clone_size: -
v_call: TRBV9

cdr3_aa: CASSLVGRDDGGYTF
cdr3_nt: TGCGCCAGCAGCTTGGTTGGCAGGGATGACGGGGGCTACACCTTC
d_call: -
j_call: TRBJ1-2
clone_size: -
v_call: TRBV5-1

cdr3_aa: CASSQSIPRFGLAASPDTQYF
cdr3_nt: TGCGCCAGCAGTCAATCAATTCCCCGGTTTGGGCTAGCGGCTAGTCCAGATACGCAGTATTTT
d_call: TRBD2
j_call: TRBJ2-3
clone_size: -
v_call: TRBV23-1

cdr3_aa: CASSLEVVRRGTYNEQFF
cdr3_nt: TGTGCCAGCAGCTTAGAAGTGGTGCGGCGGGGGACCTACAATGAGCAGTTCTTC
d_call: TRBD2
j_call: TRBJ2-1
clone_size: -
v_call: TRBV7-6

cdr3_aa: CSVAGQGLWNTEAFF
cdr3_nt: TGCAGCGTTGCTGGACAGGGGCTTTGGAACACTGAAGCTTTCTTT
d_call: TRBD1
j_call: TRBJ1-1
clone_size: many
v_call: TRBV29-1

cdr3_aa: CASSPNPSGGYTF
cdr3_nt: TGTGCCAGCAGTCCCAATCCCTCGGGTGGCTACACCTTC
d_call: -
j_call: TRBJ1-2
clone_size: -
v_call: TRBV6-5

cdr3_aa: CASSNRISPLHF
cdr3_nt: TGTGCCAGCAGTAATCGGATTTCACCCCTCCACTTT
d_call: -
j_call: TRBJ1-6
clone_size: -
v_call: TRBV12-3/TRBV12-4

cdr3_aa: CASSLRMAYNEQFF
cdr3_nt: TGTGCCAGCAGTTTACGTATGGCGTACAATGAGCAGTTCTTC
d_call: -
j_call: TRBJ2-1
clone_size: -
v_call: TRBV27

cdr3_aa: CASSSRWTGGEDDTGELFF
cdr3_nt: TGTGCCAGCAGTTCCCGTTGGACAGGGGGCGAGGATGACACCGGGGAGCTGTTTTTT
d_call: TRBD1
j_call: TRBJ2-2
clone_size: -
v_call: TRBV27

cdr3_aa: CASSIAGQGAGYGYTF
cdr3_nt: TGTGCCAGTAGTATAGCGGGACAGGGGGCCGGCTATGGCTACACCTTC
d_call: TRBD1
j_call: TRBJ1-2
clone_size: -
v_call: TRBV19

cdr3_aa: CASSLSNSGGPRETQYF
cdr3_nt: TGTGCCAGCAGTTTATCAAATAGCGGGGGCCCTAGAGAGACCCAGTACTTC
d_call: TRBD2
j_call: TRBJ2-5
clone_size: once
v_call: TRBV27

cdr3_aa: CASTPGYSYEQYF
cdr3_nt: TGTGCCAGCACACCGGGGTATTCCTACGAGCAGTACTTC
d_call: -
j_call: TRBJ2-7
clone_size: -
v_call: TRBV6-5

cdr3_aa: CASRPTGTGDPYEQYF
cdr3_nt: TGTGCCAGCAGACCCACGGGGACAGGCGATCCATACGAGCAGTACTTC
d_call: -
j_call: TRBJ2-7
clone_size: -
v_call: TRBV21-1

cdr3_aa: CASSIGSGSYGYTF
cdr3_nt: TGTGCCAGTAGTATCGGTTCAGGCTCCTATGGCTACACCTTC
d_call: -
j_call: TRBJ1-2
clone_size: -
v_call: TRBV19

cdr3_aa: CASSPGRLNTEAFF
cdr3_nt: TGTGCCAGCTCACCGGGACGGCTGAACACTGAAGCTTTCTTT
d_call: -
j_call: TRBJ1-1
clone_size: -
v_call: TRBV18